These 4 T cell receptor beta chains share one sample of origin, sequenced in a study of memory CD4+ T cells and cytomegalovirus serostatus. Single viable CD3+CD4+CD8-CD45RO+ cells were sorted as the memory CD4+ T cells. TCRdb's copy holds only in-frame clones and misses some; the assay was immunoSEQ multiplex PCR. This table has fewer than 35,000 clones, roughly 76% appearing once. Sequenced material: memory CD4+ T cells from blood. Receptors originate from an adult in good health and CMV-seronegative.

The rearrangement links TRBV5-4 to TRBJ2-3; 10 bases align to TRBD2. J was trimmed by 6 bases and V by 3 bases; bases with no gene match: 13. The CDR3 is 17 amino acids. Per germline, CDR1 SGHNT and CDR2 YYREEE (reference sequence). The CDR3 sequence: CASSSGLGSGRGDTQYF. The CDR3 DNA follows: TGTGCCAGCAGCTCCGGTCTCGGAAGCGGGAGGGGGGATACGCAGTATTTT.

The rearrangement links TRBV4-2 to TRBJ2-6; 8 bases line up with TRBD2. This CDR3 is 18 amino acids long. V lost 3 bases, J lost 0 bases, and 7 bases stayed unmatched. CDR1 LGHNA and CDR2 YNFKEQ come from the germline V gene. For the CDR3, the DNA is TGTGCCAGCAGCCAGGGACTAGTCTTTGGCTCTGGGGCCAACGTCCTGACTTTC. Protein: CASSQGLVFGSGANVLTF.

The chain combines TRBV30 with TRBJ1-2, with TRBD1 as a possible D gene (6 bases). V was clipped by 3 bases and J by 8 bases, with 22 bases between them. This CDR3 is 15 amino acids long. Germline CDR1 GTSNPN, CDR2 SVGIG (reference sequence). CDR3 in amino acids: CAWSEVGGAVTGYTF. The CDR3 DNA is TGTGCCTGGAGCGAGGTTGGGGGCGCGGTTACCGGCTACACCTTC.

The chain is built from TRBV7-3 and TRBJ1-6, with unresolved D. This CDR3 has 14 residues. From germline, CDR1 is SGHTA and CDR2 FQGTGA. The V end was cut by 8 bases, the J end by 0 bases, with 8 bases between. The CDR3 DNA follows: TGTGCCAGCCAGGCAAGCTCCTATAATTCACCCCTCCACTTT. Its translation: CASQASSYNSPLHF.